Below, 19 T cell receptor beta chains from the same sample are listed, as sequenced in a study of Graves' ophthalmopathy and Graves' hyperthyroidism. Amplifying from RNA transcripts, the study obtained TCR beta CDR3 regions. Following a first-round RT-PCR that used HTBI primers, a second-round multiplex PCR was carried out. TCRdb itself ran the multiplex PCR reads through MiXCR, one entry per CDR3 protein. The sample yields 1 million to 1.3 million distinct CDR3 sequences, about two fifths seen once. Sample: peripheral blood or thyroid tissue (not recorded which). The receptor source for this set is an adult man with Graves' hyperthyroidism.

The chain combines TRBV12-3 or TRBV12-4 with TRBJ1-2; 9 positions agree with TRBD1. The CDR3 is 16 residues long. V shed 7 bases, J shed 4 bases, and the junction held 13 bases outside the gene matches. The CDR3, as DNA: TGTGCCAGCACTCCCGTGAACAGGGGGCTAAGCTATGGCTACACCTTC. Translation gives CASTPVNRGLSYGYTF.

This clonotype was recorded once. The chain combines TRBV12-3 or TRBV12-4 with TRBJ2-5; 9 bases map to TRBD1. J was trimmed by 7 bases and V by 5 bases; bases with no gene match: 2. The CDR3 covers 12 residues. Written as DNA, the CDR3 is TGTGCCAGCAGTGGGACAGGGAGGACCCAGTACTTC. Amino acid sequence: CASSGTGRTQYF.

This chain joins TRBV19 and TRBJ1-5, with TRBD1 matching 7 bases. V dropped 6 bases and J dropped 8; count of bases not matched to a gene: 13. CDR1 is LNHDA and CDR2 is SQIVND in the germline V gene (reference sequence). The CDR3 length is 15 residues. CDR3 DNA: TGTGCCAGTAGAGGCCAGGGGGGGACGGCGGAGCCCCAGCATTTT. It encodes CASRGQGGTAEPQHF.

Ten or more counts support this clonotype. The chain employs TRBV29-1 and TRBJ1-2; D possibly corresponds to TRBD1 (5 bases). Germline CDR1 SQVTM, CDR2 ANQGSEA. The CDR3 is 12 residues long. The V gene lost 6 bases and the J gene lost 3 bases, with 11 bases spanning the gap. The CDR3 loop is CSVEDTYYGYTF. CDR3 DNA: TGCAGCGTCGAGGACACTTACTATGGCTACACCTTC.

Points on this clonotype: A much bigger clone sits one base away, suggesting this may be a read error. The chain has TRBV20-1 and TRBJ2-7, with TRBD2 as a possible D gene (5 bases). CDR3 size: 15 residues. V lost 6 bases and J 4 bases, leaving 22 bases between the germline ends. Germline V lookup: CDR1 DFQATT, CDR2 SNEGSKA (reference sequence). CDR3 coding DNA: TGCAGTGCCAAGGTGGCGAGAGGGCCGGTGTACGAGCAGTACTTC. Translation: CSAKVARGPVYEQYF.

The chain couples TRBV7-3 to TRBJ1-6; TRBD1 aligns across 8 bases. This CDR3 has 16 residues. Germline V gene data show CDR1 as SGHTA and CDR2 as FQGTGA. V lost 5 bases, J lost 5 bases, and 8 bases stayed unmatched. The CDR3 region has the DNA TGTGCCAGCAGCCAAACAGGGGGTATAGATAATTCACCCCTCCACTTT. Its translation: CASSQTGGIDNSPLHF.

The rearrangement uses TRBV10-3 and TRBJ1-5; 8 bases line up with TRBD1. This CDR3 is built from 19 residues. The V segment lost 1 base and the J segment 1 base; nucleotides outside the gene matches: 12. Looked up from germline, CDR1 is ENHRY and CDR2 is SYGVKD. The CDR3 loop is CAISEFRDRPSISNQPQHF. The CDR3 nucleotides read TGTGCCATCAGTGAGTTCCGGGACAGGCCAAGTATAAGCAATCAGCCCCAGCATTTT.

For this clonotype: This could be a read error, since a much larger clone is one nucleotide away. J is TRBJ1-1 and V is TRBV10-3; TRBD1 matches at 9 bases. Germline CDR1 is ENHRY and CDR2 is SYGVKD. The CDR3 consists of 16 residues. CDR3: CAVSARQGGMNTEAFF. CDR3 sequence (DNA): TGTGCCGTCAGTGCGAGACAGGGGGGGATGAACACTGAAGCTTTCTTT.

There are many counts of this clonotype. The V call is TRBV29-1, the J call TRBJ1-4; a possible D gene is TRBD1 (5 bases). Germline V gene lookup returns CDR1 SQVTM and CDR2 ANQGSEA. There are 13 residues in the CDR3. V was trimmed by 5 bases and J by 7 bases, leaving 14 bases between them. The CDR3 loop is CSVIEGRGEKLFF. The CDR3 nucleotides are TGCAGCGTTATCGAGGGGCGGGGTGAAAAACTGTTTTTT.

This clonotype occurred many times. The V and J genes are TRBV7-3 and TRBJ2-5; 8 bases are a match to TRBD1. Per the germline V gene, CDR1 is SGHTA and CDR2 is FQGTGA. V lost 2 bases, J lost 5 bases, and 4 bases stayed unmatched. This CDR3 is 14 amino acids long. The CDR3 loop is CASSLQGAGETQYF. CDR3 bases: TGTGCCAGCAGCTTACAGGGGGCAGGGGAGACCCAGTACTTC.

This chain uses TRBV5-6 with TRBJ1-2; a possible D gene is TRBD1 (5 bases). This CDR3 region has 15 residues. With 1 base removed from V and 8 bases from J, the gap between germline ends came to 18 bases. Germline V lookup: CDR1 SGHDT, CDR2 YYEEEE. CDR3 coding DNA: TGTGCCAGCAGCTTGTATACCTTACGAGGGGACGGCTACACCTTC. Its protein product is CASSLYTLRGDGYTF.

This clonotype was recorded at least ten times. The V and J genes are TRBV20-1 and TRBJ1-1; no definite D call. CDR3 size: 15 residues. Germline V lookup: CDR1 DFQATT, CDR2 SNEGSKA (reference sequence). V lost 0 bases and J lost 1, with 12 bases in between. The DNA of the CDR3 is TGCAGTGCTAGAGATTCTCGGGGATCGAACACTGAAGCTTTCTTT. It is translated as CSARDSRGSNTEAFF.

This clonotype was detected only a few times. The chain employs TRBV20-1 and TRBJ2-2; TRBD1 or TRBD2 may be the D gene (6 bases each). CDR3 size: 16 residues. Germline V gene sequence: CDR1 DFQATT, CDR2 SNEGSKA (reference sequence). The V end lost 6 bases, the J end lost 5 bases, and 22 bases lay between the germline ends. The CDR3 DNA is TGCAGTGCCAGCATTGAGGGGGGAGGAAGGACCGGGGAGCTGTTTTTT. As protein: CSASIEGGGRTGELFF.

The chain uses TRBV18 and TRBJ1-4, with D unresolved. Trimming removed 0 bases from V and 5 bases from J, with 13 bases in between. Germline CDR1 is KGHSH and CDR2 is LQKENI. The CDR3 is 16 residues long. Here the CDR3 reads CASSPPNEGSNEKLFF. In DNA, the CDR3 is TGTGCCAGCTCACCACCGAACGAAGGATCGAATGAAAAACTGTTTTTT.

This clonotype was seen a single time. Sequence at one end of the junction differs from germline and may be a read error. The chain employs TRBV7-2 and TRBJ2-7; no clear D. The CDR3 consists of 11 residues. Germline V CDR1 and CDR2: SGHTA, FQGNSA. The CDR3 sequence: CATSSTREQYF. As DNA, the CDR3 is TGTGCCACCAGCTCCACGCGGGAGCAGTACTTC. Together with reference TRBV7-2 and TRBJ2-7, the CDR3 gives the full variable domain: GAGVSQSPSNKVTEKGKDVELRCDPISGHTALYWYRQSLGQGLEFLIYFQGNSAPDKSGLPSDRFSAERTGGSVSTLTIQRTQQEDSAVYLCATSSTREQYFGPGTRLTVT.

This clonotype was counted at least ten times. This sequence joins TRBV29-1 and TRBJ1-3; D unresolved. With 4 bases removed from V and 2 bases from J, the gap between germline ends came to 9 bases. Looked up from germline, CDR1 is SQVTM and CDR2 is ANQGSEA. CDR3 length: 13 residues. CDR3 sequence reads: CSVVRGTGNTIYF. The CDR3 DNA is TGCAGCGTTGTTAGAGGGACTGGAAACACCATATATTTT.

The genes are TRBV7-9 and TRBJ2-2, with D perhaps assigned TRBD1 or TRBD2 (5 bases each). Germline CDR1 is SEHNR and CDR2 is FQNEAQ (reference sequence). The CDR3 is made up of 15 amino acids. Trimming shortened V by 6 bases and J by 1 base, and 12 bases separated the two germline ends. The CDR3 spells CASRVQGRNTGELFF. The DNA of the CDR3 is TGTGCCAGCAGGGTCCAGGGACGGAACACCGGGGAGCTGTTTTTT.

In its sample, this clonotype was seen a few times. V and J are TRBV6-5 and TRBJ1-2, with TRBD1 identical over 10 bases. The CDR3 has 15 amino acids. Germline loops: CDR1 MNHEY, CDR2 SVGAGI. Trimming removed 5 bases from V and 4 bases from J; junction bases left unmatched: 7. The CDR3 nucleotides are TGTGCCAGCAGTGATGACAGGGGGCAGGGCTATGGCTACACCTTC. This gives the protein CASSDDRGQGYGYTF.

The chain joins TRBV12-3 or TRBV12-4 to TRBJ2-3; 12 bases line up with TRBD2. J lost 6 bases, V lost 6 bases, and 10 bases had no gene match. The CDR3 extends over 16 amino acids. Here the CDR3 DNA reads TGTGCCAGCAGCCAGGAACTAGCGGGAGGTACGGATACGCAGTATTTT. This sequence encodes CASSQELAGGTDTQYF.